A selection of T cell receptor beta chains follows, all from one sample in a study of blood T cell repertoires in COVID-19. Data came from immunoSEQ multiplex PCR; TCRdb stores just in-frame clones and leaves some out. This sample carries roughly 80,000 clones, around four fifths of them seen once, and the ten largest clones take 9.5% to 10%. The sample taken for sequencing was peripheral blood. Receptor source: a human donor in a cohort sampled during active COVID-19. Both conserved end residues are part of each CDR3. Each record gives: D gene, clone size, J gene, V gene, CDR3 protein, CDR3 DNA. D genes are given only for firm matches. Clone size is stated in some rows and not others, as once, few, many or a class when expanded.

D: NA; size: few; J: TRBJ2-1; V: TRBV19; CDR3: CASGDTYNEQFF; DNA: TGTGCCTCCGGGGATACCTACAATGAGCAGTTCTTC
D: NA; size: NA; J: TRBJ1-5; V: TRBV6-1; CDR3: CASSEYGQPNQPQHF; DNA: TGTGCCAGCAGTGAGTATGGACAGCCTAATCAGCCCCAGCATTTT
D: TRBD1; size: once; J: TRBJ2-2; V: TRBV7-3; CDR3: CASSRTGDTGELFF; DNA: TGTGCCAGCAGCCGCACAGGGGACACCGGGGAGCTGTTTTTT
D: NA; size: NA; J: TRBJ1-4; V: TRBV7-6; CDR3: CASSTRTASNEKLFF; DNA: TGTGCCAGCAGCACCCGGACAGCCTCTAATGAAAAACTGTTTTTT
D: TRBD1; size: NA; J: TRBJ2-2; V: TRBV5-6; CDR3: CASSPTGQGVGHTGELFF; DNA: TGTGCCAGCAGCCCAACGGGACAGGGCGTCGGACACACCGGGGAGCTGTTTTTT
D: TRBD1; size: NA; J: TRBJ2-7; V: TRBV9; CDR3: CASSVRGQGSEQYF; DNA: TGTGCCAGCAGCGTACGGGGACAGGGGTCCGAGCAGTACTTC
D: NA; size: NA; J: TRBJ2-7; V: TRBV12-3/TRBV12-4; CDR3: CASSLAPLEQYF; DNA: TGTGCCAGCAGTTTGGCCCCTTTAGAGCAGTACTTC
D: TRBD1; size: NA; J: TRBJ1-2; V: TRBV5-6; CDR3: CASSPRQGWAGYTF; DNA: TGTGCCAGCAGCCCAAGACAGGGTTGGGCTGGCTACACCTTC
D: NA; size: NA; J: TRBJ1-3; V: TRBV24-1; CDR3: CATSDPRQAGNTIYF; DNA: TGTGCCACCAGTGACCCCCGACAGGCTGGAAACACCATATATTTT
D: TRBD1; size: NA; J: TRBJ1-2; V: TRBV6-6; CDR3: CASRYGQDFSGYTF; DNA: TGTGCCAGCAGGTACGGACAGGATTTTAGTGGCTACACCTTC
D: NA; size: NA; J: TRBJ1-5; V: TRBV27; CDR3: CASSRGGDQPQHF; DNA: TGTGCCAGCAGCCGGGGCGGGGATCAGCCCCAGCATTTT
D: NA; size: NA; J: TRBJ1-1; V: TRBV19; CDR3: CASSIWSRGDTEAFF; DNA: TGTGCCAGTAGTATATGGTCCCGCGGGGACACTGAAGCTTTCTTT
D: TRBD1; size: NA; J: TRBJ2-6; V: TRBV5-1; CDR3: CASSWVGTGTSGANVLTF; DNA: TGCGCCAGCAGCTGGGTCGGGACAGGGACCTCTGGGGCCAACGTCCTGACTTTC
D: TRBD1; size: once; J: TRBJ1-1; V: TRBV6-2/TRBV6-3; CDR3: CASSRAGQNPNTEAFF; DNA: TGTGCCAGCAGTCGCGCGGGACAGAACCCGAACACTGAAGCTTTCTTT
D: NA; size: NA; J: TRBJ2-7; V: TRBV7-9; CDR3: CASSFQQGPYEQYF; DNA: TGTGCCAGCAGCTTTCAACAGGGCCCATACGAGCAGTACTTC
D: TRBD1; size: NA; J: TRBJ2-3; V: TRBV5-1; CDR3: CASSEPTGTGADTQYF; DNA: TGCGCCAGCAGCGAACCGACAGGGACGGGTGCAGATACGCAGTATTTT
D: NA; size: once; J: TRBJ1-5; V: TRBV19; CDR3: CASKPAGHRTNQPQHF; DNA: TGTGCCAGTAAGCCCGCTGGACATAGGACCAATCAGCCCCAGCATTTT
D: NA; size: NA; J: TRBJ2-3; V: TRBV5-4; CDR3: CASSLEGRRTDTQYF; DNA: TGTGCCAGCAGCTTGGAGGGGCGCCGCACAGATACGCAGTATTTT
D: TRBD2; size: NA; J: TRBJ2-5; V: TRBV9; CDR3: CASSVEGRGGPETQYF; DNA: TGTGCCAGCAGCGTAGAGGGGCGGGGGGGCCCAGAGACCCAGTACTTC
D: TRBD2; size: NA; J: TRBJ2-6; V: TRBV4-3; CDR3: CASSLQRGAGANVLTF; DNA: TGCGCCAGCAGCCTCCAGCGGGGAGCTGGGGCCAACGTCCTGACTTTC
D: TRBD2; size: NA; J: TRBJ2-7; V: TRBV6-5; CDR3: CASSVRTGGAYEQYF; DNA: TGTGCCAGCTCTGTACGAACCGGGGGGGCCTACGAGCAGTACTTC
D: NA; size: NA; J: TRBJ2-7; V: TRBV24-1; CDR3: CATSDPPGEQYF; DNA: TGTGCCACCAGTGACCCTCCCGGCGAGCAGTACTTC
D: NA; size: NA; J: TRBJ1-6; V: TRBV24-1; CDR3: CATQAGGFSPLHF; DNA: TGTGCCACCCAGGCGGGCGGATTTTCACCCCTCCACTTT
D: TRBD1; size: NA; J: TRBJ1-6; V: TRBV27; CDR3: CATSGTGGSSPLHF; DNA: TGTGCCACCTCCGGGACAGGGGGGAGTTCACCCCTCCACTTT
D: NA; size: once; J: TRBJ1-6; V: TRBV27; CDR3: CASSLVLIGGSPLHF; DNA: TGTGCCAGCAGTTTAGTTCTAATTGGAGGTTCACCCCTCCACTTT
D: NA; size: once; J: TRBJ1-1; V: TRBV19; CDR3: CASSLGAYTEAFF; DNA: TGTGCCAGTAGTCTTGGGGCGTACACTGAAGCTTTCTTT
D: NA; size: NA; J: TRBJ2-5; V: TRBV7-8; CDR3: CASSPLILPETQYF; DNA: TGTGCCAGCAGCCCCCTAATATTACCAGAGACCCAGTACTTC
D: TRBD1; size: few; J: TRBJ2-3; V: TRBV6-2/TRBV6-3; CDR3: CASSYSGQGAIYATDTQYF; DNA: TGTGCCAGCAGTTACTCGGGACAGGGGGCGATTTATGCCACAGATACGCAGTATTTT
D: TRBD1; size: once; J: TRBJ2-5; V: TRBV11-2; CDR3: CASSSKNEGARQETQYF; DNA: TGTGCCAGCAGCTCTAAGAACGAGGGGGCGAGGCAAGAGACCCAGTACTTC
D: NA; size: once; J: TRBJ2-3; V: TRBV21-1; CDR3: CASGSRGGTDTQYF; DNA: TGTGCCAGTGGCAGTAGGGGAGGGACAGATACGCAGTATTTT
D: TRBD2; size: NA; J: TRBJ2-2; V: TRBV4-3; CDR3: CASSPLPLAPENTGELFF; DNA: TGCGCCAGCAGCCCCCTACCACTAGCGCCAGAGAACACCGGGGAGCTGTTTTTT
D: TRBD2; size: NA; J: TRBJ2-7; V: TRBV9; CDR3: CASSVSTSGGSYEQYF; DNA: TGTGCCAGCAGCGTCTCGACTAGCGGGGGGTCCTACGAGCAGTACTTC
D: TRBD1; size: NA; J: TRBJ1-1; V: TRBV9; CDR3: CASSPRDRDLGTEAFF; DNA: TGTGCCAGCAGCCCTCGGGACAGGGATCTGGGCACTGAAGCTTTCTTT
D: NA; size: NA; J: TRBJ1-6; V: TRBV28; CDR3: CASSLDGVFQAPLHF; DNA: TGTGCCAGCAGTTTGGACGGGGTATTTCAAGCTCCCCTCCACTTT
D: NA; size: NA; J: TRBJ2-7; V: TRBV6-1; CDR3: CASSEAGQLYEQYF; DNA: TGTGCCAGCAGTGAGGCTGGACAGCTGTACGAGCAGTACTTC
D: TRBD1; size: NA; J: TRBJ2-3; V: TRBV4-1; CDR3: CASSQRWDRGTTDTQYF; DNA: TGCGCCAGCAGCCAACGCTGGGACAGGGGGACCACAGATACGCAGTATTTT
D: NA; size: NA; J: TRBJ1-3; V: TRBV7-2; CDR3: CASSFRVPGPSSGNTIYF; DNA: TGTGCCAGCAGCTTTCGCGTGCCAGGGCCATCCTCTGGAAACACCATATATTTT
D: NA; size: NA; J: TRBJ1-2; V: TRBV5-1; CDR3: CASSLWGRAEGYTF; DNA: TGCGCCAGCAGCTTATGGGGGCGCGCGGAAGGCTACACCTTC
D: TRBD2; size: NA; J: TRBJ2-5; V: TRBV6-4; CDR3: CASSRQPGGTQYF; DNA: TGTGCCAGCAGCCGACAACCGGGGGGAACCCAGTACTTC
D: NA; size: NA; J: TRBJ1-2; V: TRBV19; CDR3: CASSFPGEGRAGYTF; DNA: TGTGCCAGTAGCTTCCCGGGGGAGGGAAGGGCTGGCTACACCTTC
D: NA; size: few; J: TRBJ2-7; V: TRBV7-9; CDR3: CASTPQGKWEQYF; DNA: TGTGCCAGCACCCCCCAGGGGAAGTGGGAGCAGTACTTC
D: TRBD2; size: few; J: TRBJ2-7; V: TRBV7-9; CDR3: CASSLIAGGYYEQYF; DNA: TGTGCCAGCAGCCTTATAGCGGGGGGGTACTACGAGCAGTACTTC
D: NA; size: NA; J: TRBJ2-1; V: TRBV5-6; CDR3: CASRGTPYNEQFF; DNA: TGTGCCAGCAGGGGGACTCCTTACAATGAGCAGTTCTTC
D: TRBD2; size: once; J: TRBJ2-3; V: TRBV15; CDR3: CATRDSGGAHTDTQYF; DNA: TGTGCCACCAGAGATAGCGGGGGTGCCCACACAGATACGCAGTATTTT
D: NA; size: once; J: TRBJ1-4; V: TRBV7-2; CDR3: CASSSGGRTNEKLFF; DNA: TGTGCCAGCAGCTCAGGAGGGAGGACTAATGAAAAACTGTTTTTT
D: TRBD1; size: NA; J: TRBJ2-2; V: TRBV3-1/TRBV3-2; CDR3: CASNRGRNTGELFF; DNA: TGTGCCAGCAACAGGGGGCGGAACACCGGGGAGCTGTTTTTT
D: TRBD1; size: NA; J: TRBJ1-4; V: TRBV5-4; CDR3: CASSPGTGNEKLFF; DNA: TGTGCCAGCAGCCCCGGGACAGGGAATGAAAAACTGTTTTTT
D: TRBD1; size: NA; J: TRBJ1-2; V: TRBV7-2; CDR3: CASSKPTGGAYGYTF; DNA: TGTGCCAGCAGCAAGCCGACAGGGGGCGCATATGGCTACACCTTC
D: NA; size: NA; J: TRBJ2-7; V: TRBV7-9; CDR3: CASSQNSYEQYF; DNA: TGTGCCAGCAGTCAAAATAGCTACGAGCAGTACTTC
D: NA; size: NA; J: TRBJ1-5; V: TRBV6-2/TRBV6-3; CDR3: CASSPLPFGNQPQHF; DNA: TGTGCCAGCAGCCCACTCCCCTTCGGTAATCAGCCCCAGCATTTT
D: NA; size: NA; J: TRBJ2-7; V: TRBV19; CDR3: CASSRDFLFSYEQYF; DNA: TGTGCCAGTAGTAGGGACTTCCTCTTCTCCTACGAGCAGTACTTC
D: TRBD2; size: NA; J: TRBJ2-5; V: TRBV7-8; CDR3: CASSIPREGETQYF; DNA: TGTGCCAGCAGCATACCAAGGGAGGGGGAGACCCAGTACTTC
D: NA; size: few; J: TRBJ1-5; V: TRBV7-9; CDR3: CASSLGLYQPQHF; DNA: TGTGCCAGCAGCTTAGGTCTGTATCAGCCCCAGCATTTT
D: TRBD1; size: NA; J: TRBJ2-2; V: TRBV2; CDR3: CASCGQGLGELFF; DNA: TGTGCCAGCTGCGGACAGGGGCTCGGGGAGCTGTTTTTT
D: NA; size: NA; J: TRBJ1-3; V: TRBV5-1; CDR3: CASSLGQLTGNTIYF; DNA: TGCGCCAGCAGCTTGGGACAGTTAACTGGAAACACCATATATTTT
D: TRBD1; size: once; J: TRBJ1-2; V: TRBV6-5; CDR3: CASSYSSPGQGYGYTF; DNA: TGTGCCAGCAGTTACTCGAGTCCTGGACAGGGTTATGGCTACACCTTC
D: NA; size: NA; J: TRBJ1-4; V: TRBV11-2; CDR3: CASSLAGQPSEKLFF; DNA: TGTGCCAGCAGCTTAGCTGGACAGCCGTCGGAAAAACTGTTTTTT